This TCR beta chain was profiled in a study of beta chain features in type 1 diabetes. As every portion of the isolated RNA was reverse transcribed, the sequencing read expressed TCRB transcripts. Assay used: immunoSEQ multiplex PCR; TCRdb lists only in-frame clones, some missing. In the table there are 300,000 to 400,000 clones, around 9.7% of which are singletons. Each of the sorted populations had a purity greater than 98%. This clone was observed a handful of times. No antigen is known for it. The CDR3 spans 14 residues. CDR1 and CDR2 (germline): GTSNPN, SVGIG (reference sequence). J was trimmed by 8 bases and V by 1 base; bases with no gene match: 5. Study results and caveats: Type 1 diabetes patients had TCRB CDR3s that were shorter (moderately but significantly so) in all four CD4+ subsets. VDJ junctions in type 1 diabetes patients carried more deletions and fewer insertions. The naive, central memory and Treg TCRB repertoires of patients appeared to be more similar to one another than those of healthy donors.

This TCR derives from a man aged 25 to 40 with type 1 diabetes. This chain connects TRBV30 to TRBJ1-6, with 7 positions matching TRBD1. The material sequenced was central memory CD4+ T cells from blood. CDR3 amino acids: CAWSGGQVDSPLHF. DNA for the CDR3: TGTGCCTGGAGTGGCGGACAGGTAGATTCACCCCTCCACTTT.